This is a list of T cell receptor beta chains from one sample in a study of identical twins. Using its own MiXCR run on the 5' RACE reads, TCRdb lists one record per CDR3 protein. The sample has about 660,000 distinct CDR3 sequences; about 9.4% are singletons. These data were likewise used in another study, on yellow fever vaccine responses in identical twins.

Sequenced material: PBMCs. These receptor sequences come from a young woman in good health. The CDR3 runs from the conserved cysteine through the conserved F or W. The D gene is left open where the match is weak. A clone size is listed for some rows: how often the clone was seen (once, few, many), or a class if it is expanded.

D gene | J gene | CDR3 length | clone size | V gene | CDR3 DNA | CDR3 protein
. | TRBJ2-7 | 15 | few | TRBV7-2 | TGTGCCAGCAGCTTAGACCCAAAAGGCTACTACGAGCAGTACTTC | CASSLDPKGYYEQYF
TRBD1 | TRBJ1-5 | 13 | many | TRBV27 | TGTGCCAGCCGGACAGGGAGCAATCAGCCCCAGCATTTT | CASRTGSNQPQHF
TRBD1 | TRBJ2-7 | 12 | . | TRBV7-9 | TGTGCCAGCAGCTTTCAGGGGGCGAGCGAGTACTTC | CASSFQGASEYF
TRBD2 | TRBJ2-1 | 16 | . | TRBV6-2/TRBV6-3 | TGTGCCAGCAGTTACTCTGAGCGGGAACCCTACAATGAGCAGTTCTTC | CASSYSEREPYNEQFF
TRBD2 | TRBJ2-1 | 16 | many | TRBV7-9 | TGTGCCAGCAGCCTGGGACTAGCGGGACCAAGGTCCTATCCGTTCTTC | CASSLGLAGPRSYPFF
TRBD1 | TRBJ2-7 | 16 | few | TRBV5-6 | TGTGCCAGCAGCTCGGACAGGGGACTCGTCAACTACGAGCAGTACTTC | CASSSDRGLVNYEQYF
. | TRBJ2-7 | 15 | many | TRBV4-3 | TGCGCCAGCAGCCAAGGGACTTCGGGCCTTTACGAGCAGTACTTC | CASSQGTSGLYEQYF
TRBD2 | TRBJ2-7 | 16 | many | TRBV4-3 | TGCGCCAGCAGCCAGGGGACTAGCGGGACTTACTACGAGCAGTACTTC | CASSQGTSGTYYEQYF
TRBD2 | TRBJ2-1 | 15 | . | TRBV27 | TGTGCCAGCAGGGAGGCGGGAGAACCCTACAATGAGCAGTTCTTC | CASREAGEPYNEQFF
. | TRBJ1-6 | 14 | few | TRBV20-1 | TGCAGTGCTAGTTTCAGTTGGGATAATTCACCCCTCCACTTT | CSASFSWDNSPLHF
TRBD2 | TRBJ2-5 | 15 | many | TRBV20-1 | TGCAGTGCTAGAGAAAGGCTAGCGGGACTAGAGACCCAGTACTTC | CSARERLAGLETQYF